A selection of T cell receptor beta chains follows, all from one sample in a study of blood T cell repertoires in COVID-19. TCRdb's table, derived via immunoSEQ multiplex PCR, lists solely in-frame clones and lacks some. The sample holds about 250,000 clones, about 85% seen once. Sequencing input: peripheral blood. These receptors all come from a woman older than 75 with acute or convalescent COVID-19. CDR3s include the opening cysteine and the closing phenylalanine or tryptophan. Fields, in order: D gene, clone size, V gene, J gene, CDR3 protein, CDR3 DNA. The D gene is left open where the match is weak. Clone size is not always given. Where it is, it says once, few, many or a class for expanded clones.

>NA|NA|TRBV5-1|TRBJ2-7
CASSLTGPYEQYF
TGCGCCAGCAGCTTAACAGGGCCCTACGAGCAGTACTTC
>TRBD1|NA|TRBV28|TRBJ2-1
CASSIRRDRTRNEQFF
TGTGCCAGCAGTATAAGAAGGGACAGAACACGCAATGAGCAGTTCTTC
>TRBD2|NA|TRBV5-1|TRBJ2-5
CASSLYRGVQETQYF
TGCGCCAGCAGCTTGTATCGGGGGGTCCAAGAGACCCAGTACTTC
>TRBD2|NA|TRBV7-9|TRBJ2-5
CASSLLAGGQETQYF
TGTGCCAGCAGCCTTCTAGCGGGCGGTCAAGAGACCCAGTACTTC
>NA|NA|TRBV5-1|TRBJ1-1
CASSDHGGMREAFF
TGCGCCAGCAGCGACCACGGGGGTATGCGTGAAGCTTTCTTT
>TRBD1|once|TRBV28|TRBJ2-7
CASSPPPGQGSYEQYF
TGTGCCAGCAGTCCTCCTCCGGGACAGGGTTCCTACGAGCAGTACTTC
>TRBD2|once|TRBV5-4|TRBJ2-1
CASSLTSGGSFEQFF
TGTGCCAGCAGCCTCACTAGCGGGGGGTCCTTTGAGCAGTTCTTC
>NA|NA|TRBV5-8|TRBJ1-2
CASSLAGGGPLYGYTF
TGTGCCAGCAGCTTGGCCGGTGGGGGCCCTCTCTATGGCTACACCTTC
>NA|NA|TRBV23-1|TRBJ2-3
CASSHQEADTQYF
TGCGCCAGCAGTCACCAGGAGGCAGATACGCAGTATTTT
>NA|NA|TRBV7-9|TRBJ2-1
CASSSGDGEQFF
TGTGCCAGCAGCTCAGGGGATGGTGAGCAGTTCTTC
>TRBD2|NA|TRBV10-3|TRBJ2-3
CAIAGGPDTQYF
TGTGCCATCGCGGGAGGGCCAGATACGCAGTATTTT
>NA|NA|TRBV4-1|TRBJ2-5
CASSPIRDLQETQYF
TGCGCCAGCAGCCCTATCCGGGACTTACAAGAGACCCAGTACTTC
>TRBD2|NA|TRBV2|TRBJ2-5
CASSELAGGGETQYF
TGTGCCAGCAGTGAACTCGCGGGGGGCGGAGAGACCCAGTACTTC
>NA|once|TRBV7-9|TRBJ2-7
CASSPFGTREQYF
TGTGCCAGCAGCCCGTTCGGGACACGGGAGCAGTACTTC
>NA|NA|TRBV29-1|TRBJ2-7
CSVHTSYEQYF
TGCAGCGTCCACACCTCCTACGAGCAGTACTTC
>TRBD1|NA|TRBV2|TRBJ1-2
CASRGRDRGRMFGYTF
TGTGCCAGCAGGGGAAGGGACAGGGGCCGGATGTTTGGCTACACCTTC
>TRBD1|NA|TRBV19|TRBJ2-7
CASKVDRGSYEQYF
TGTGCCAGTAAGGTGGACAGGGGCTCCTACGAGCAGTACTTC
>TRBD1|NA|TRBV7-8|TRBJ2-7
CASSVGTEKLYEQYF
TGTGCCAGCAGCGTAGGGACAGAGAAACTTTACGAGCAGTACTTC
>TRBD1|NA|TRBV20-1|TRBJ2-1
CSASWQGAYNEQFF
TGCAGTGCTAGTTGGCAGGGGGCATACAATGAGCAGTTCTTC
>NA|NA|TRBV5-1|TRBJ1-1
CASSVDSLNTEAFF
TGCGCCAGCAGCGTGGACAGCTTGAACACTGAAGCTTTCTTT
>NA|NA|TRBV5-8|TRBJ2-7
CASTVGGVRGYEQYF
TGTGCCAGCACCGTAGGGGGGGTGAGGGGCTACGAGCAGTACTTC
>TRBD1|NA|TRBV27|TRBJ1-6
CASSLRSTGVNSPLHF
TGTGCCAGCAGTTTAAGGTCTACAGGGGTTAATTCACCCCTCCACTTT
>NA|NA|TRBV25-1|TRBJ1-1
CASSPWVGGNTEAFF
TGTGCCAGCAGTCCCTGGGTAGGGGGAAACACTGAAGCTTTCTTT
>NA|NA|TRBV7-9|TRBJ1-2
CASSPGGTFYGYTF
TGTGCCAGCAGCCCTGGGGGGACCTTCTATGGCTACACCTTC
>TRBD1|NA|TRBV5-1|TRBJ1-2
CASSKDREYGYTF
TGCGCCAGCAGCAAAGACAGGGAGTATGGCTACACCTTC
>NA|once|TRBV30|TRBJ2-7
CAWSVGRGTSSYF
NA
>NA|once|TRBV5-1|TRBJ2-5
CASSQGQGIQETQYF
TGCGCCAGCAGTCAAGGGCAGGGGATCCAAGAGACCCAGTACTTC
>TRBD1|NA|TRBV3-1/TRBV3-2|TRBJ1-2
CASSSSLGTGGNGYTF
TGTGCCAGCAGCTCCAGCCTCGGGACAGGGGGCAATGGCTACACCTTC
>NA|NA|TRBV27|TRBJ1-2
CASSLAGLKGYTF
TGTGCCAGCAGTTTAGCAGGGCTGAAGGGCTACACCTTC
>NA|NA|TRBV19|TRBJ1-2
CATTDRTYGYTF
TGTGCCACTACCGACAGGACCTATGGCTACACCTTC
>NA|NA|TRBV11-2|TRBJ1-1
CASSLGTVNTEAFF
TGTGCCAGCAGCTTGGGCACAGTGAACACTGAAGCTTTCTTT
>NA|NA|TRBV11-2|TRBJ1-6
CASSLDNSRGGSPLHF
TGTGCCAGCAGCTTAGATAATAGTAGGGGAGGCTCACCCCTCCACTTT
>NA|NA|TRBV11-2|TRBJ1-2
CASSLGVANYGYTF
TGTGCCAGCAGCTTAGGTGTAGCTAACTATGGCTACACCTTC
>NA|NA|TRBV5-4|TRBJ2-2
CASSRDTGRVTGELFF
TGTGCCAGCAGCCGAGACACAGGGAGGGTCACCGGGGAGCTGTTTTTT
>TRBD1|NA|TRBV2|TRBJ1-1
CASSSQGGNTEAFF
TGTGCCAGCAGTTCACAGGGGGGGAACACTGAAGCTTTCTTT
>TRBD1|NA|TRBV2|TRBJ2-6
CASREGQGAVSGANVLTF
TGTGCCAGCAGGGAGGGACAGGGGGCGGTCTCTGGGGCCAACGTCCTGACTTTC
>NA|NA|TRBV10-2|TRBJ1-5
CASSAQGQQPQHF
TGCGCCAGCAGTGCGCAGGGCCAACAGCCCCAGCATTTT
>NA|once|TRBV19|TRBJ1-5
CASSINRWDNQPQHF
TGTGCCAGTAGTATAAACAGGTGGGACAATCAGCCCCAGCATTTT
>TRBD2|NA|TRBV10-3|TRBJ2-2
CAISAGRATGELFF
TGTGCCATCAGTGCCGGGAGGGCCACCGGGGAGCTGTTTTTT
>NA|NA|TRBV5-1|TRBJ1-1
CASSLDPGRAEAFF
TGCGCCAGCAGCTTGGATCCAGGGAGGGCTGAAGCTTTCTTT
>TRBD2|NA|TRBV3-1/TRBV3-2|TRBJ2-5
CASRQLAGQETQYF
TGTGCCAGCAGGCAACTAGCGGGGCAAGAGACCCAGTACTTC
>TRBD2|NA|TRBV19|TRBJ2-5
CASSLTSGGGTETQYF
TGTGCCAGTAGTCTGACTAGCGGGGGGGGTACAGAGACCCAGTACTTC
>TRBD1|NA|TRBV7-3|TRBJ2-4
CASSRGQGESNIQYF
TGTGCCAGCAGCAGGGGACAGGGGGAGAGTAACATTCAGTACTTC
>TRBD1|few|TRBV6-5|TRBJ1-2
CASSSTGGNYGYTF
TGTGCCAGCAGTTCGACAGGGGGCAACTATGGCTACACCTTC
>TRBD1|NA|TRBV30|TRBJ1-1
CAWSGDRDTEAFF
TGTGCCTGGAGTGGGGACAGGGACACTGAAGCTTTCTTT
>NA|NA|TRBV10-1|TRBJ2-1
CASSDVGLSGGEQFF
TGCGCCAGCAGTGATGTCGGCCTCAGCGGAGGTGAGCAGTTCTTC
>TRBD1|NA|TRBV27|TRBJ1-4
CASSFGTGGVLYEKLFF
TGTGCCAGCAGCTTTGGGACAGGGGGCGTGTTATATGAAAAACTGTTTTTT
>TRBD2|NA|TRBV5-1|TRBJ2-1
CASRAGLAGSFEQFF
TGCGCCAGCAGGGCCGGGCTAGCGGGATCCTTTGAGCAGTTCTTC
>NA|NA|TRBV3-1/TRBV3-2|TRBJ1-1
CASSQNGGGYTEAFF
TGTGCCAGCAGCCAAAATGGGGGCGGGTACACTGAAGCTTTCTTT
>NA|NA|TRBV11-2|TRBJ2-3
CASSLGPGLQDTQYF
TGTGCCAGCAGCTTAGGACCAGGACTTCAGGATACGCAGTATTTT
>TRBD1|NA|TRBV29-1|TRBJ2-2
CSVVGTGGSPGELFF
TGCAGCGTTGTTGGGACAGGGGGGTCCCCCGGGGAGCTGTTTTTT
>TRBD1|NA|TRBV5-1|TRBJ1-3
CASSLENRGYSGNTIYF
TGCGCCAGCAGCTTGGAGAACAGGGGTTACTCTGGAAACACCATATATTTT
>TRBD1|NA|TRBV2|TRBJ1-2
CASSPHGQGGMVNGYTF
TGTGCCAGCAGTCCCCATGGACAGGGAGGGATGGTGAATGGCTACACCTTC
>NA|NA|TRBV19|TRBJ1-2
CASNTLPQGYTF
TGTGCCAGTAATACTCTCCCTCAAGGCTACACCTTC